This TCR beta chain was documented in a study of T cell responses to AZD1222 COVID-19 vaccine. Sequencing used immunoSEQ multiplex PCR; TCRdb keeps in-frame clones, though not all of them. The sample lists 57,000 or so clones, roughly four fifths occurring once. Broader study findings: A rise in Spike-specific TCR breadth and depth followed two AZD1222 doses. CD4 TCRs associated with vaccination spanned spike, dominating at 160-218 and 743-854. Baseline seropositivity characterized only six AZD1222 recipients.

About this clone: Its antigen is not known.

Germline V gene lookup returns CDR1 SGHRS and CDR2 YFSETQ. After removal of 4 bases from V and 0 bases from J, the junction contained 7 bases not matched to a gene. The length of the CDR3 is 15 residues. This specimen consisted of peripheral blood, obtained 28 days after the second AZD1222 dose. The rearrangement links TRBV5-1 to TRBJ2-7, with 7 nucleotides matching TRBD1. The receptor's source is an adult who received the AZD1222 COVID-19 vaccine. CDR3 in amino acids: CASSPRTGDSYEQYF. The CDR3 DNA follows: TGCGCCAGCAGCCCCCGGACAGGCGACTCCTACGAGCAGTACTTC.